This T cell receptor (beta chain) was observed in a study of blood T cell repertoires in COVID-19. On the study more broadly: Sites in the United States, Italy and Spain provided acute and convalescent COVID-19 samples.

Germline V lookup: CDR1 SGHRS, CDR2 YFSETQ. The CDR3 totals 18 residues. V was pared by 0 bases and J by 3 bases, with 10 bases of the junction left unmatched. As handled by the study authors: Reference gene primer amplification in the assay estimated nucleated cell counts. Only in-frame clones appear in the TCRdb table, and some are missing; sequencing was by immunoSEQ multiplex PCR. V, J and clone size were drawn from that table, and D and trimming were deduced from the DNA. This sample carries fewer than 150,000 clones, around 87% of them seen once, and the ten largest clones take about 4.3%. The genes are TRBV5-1 and TRBJ1-5, with 9 bases that match TRBD1. The sample consisted of peripheral blood. This TCR was recovered from a woman in her 40s with acute or convalescent COVID-19. The CDR3 bases are TGCGCCAGCAGCTTGGAACCTCCAGGGACAGGGCCCAATCAGCCCCAGCATTTT. Residues: CASSLEPPGTGPNQPQHF. The full variable domain, in which reference TRBV5-1 and TRBJ1-5 provide the parts outside the CDR3, is KAGVTQTPRYLIKTRGQQVTLSCSPISGHRSVSWYQQTPGQGLQFLFEYFSETQRNKGNFPGRFSGRQFSNSRSEMNVSTLELGDSALYLCASSLEPPGTGPNQPQHFGDGTRLSIL.